This TCR beta chain derives from a study of blood T cell repertoires in COVID-19. The CDR3 runs to 14 residues. Germline CDR1 SGHKS, CDR2 YYEKEE (reference sequence). With V trimmed by 2 bases and J by 5 bases, 2 bases remained unmatched. Method: immunoSEQ multiplex PCR; TCRdb's copy keeps in-frame clones and lacks some. The table shows over 150,000 clones, with approximately 83% occurring only once. The sequenced sample was peripheral blood. The chain is built from TRBV5-5 and TRBJ1-2; the match to TRBD1 covers 11 bases. The TCR originated in a woman aged 55-70 years with COVID-19, enrolled during active disease. CDR3 DNA: TGTGCCAGCAGCTTAGGGACAGGGGGTTATGGCTACACCTTC. This encodes CASSLGTGGYGYTF.